This TCR beta chain stems from a study of cytomegalovirus exposure and HLA in healthy donors (dated by TCRdb to 2016 to 2017). Background on the whole study: An earlier analysis of 587 of the donors reported about 280 Gb of sequence data and around 100 million unique TCR beta sequences obtained from around 180 million T cells. Roughly 320 gigabases of sequencing data and roughly 80 million unique TCR sequences made up an early release that covered 500 to 700 HLA-typed donors. Of the approximately 400 genotyped donors, about 80% fell in the genetic ancestry cluster associated with self-reported Caucasian donors. The aim of the study was to test whether cataloging public T cell receptors could identify signatures of past pathogen exposure. The study profiled the T cell repertoires of 500 to 800 subjects by immunosequencing and related them to cytomegalovirus serostatus. A separate validation cohort of 100 to 150 different subjects was used in addition to the 666-subject first cohort. To predict cytomegalovirus infection status, the study combined high-throughput TCR immunosequencing, statistical association of individual TCRs with disease status, and machine learning. To study patterns of TCR occurrence, a later analysis re-analyzed previously published TCR beta repertoires from several hundred donors and added high-resolution HLA genotyping. The later analysis used no new phenotypic data to find candidate immune exposures, relying instead on TCR beta sequences and their occurrence across donors. An earlier analysis of approximately 630 of the donors applied high-throughput TCR beta sequencing to assess whether each TCR beta V gene segment acted as functional or pseudogenic. Donor age, sex, ethnicity and CMV serostatus were compiled together with the repertoire data. A later genetic analysis used genome-wide SNP genotypes for about 60% of the 666 donors, treating that subset as a discovery cohort. Every discovery cohort repertoire had been produced on one sequencing platform. Class I and class II HLA loci were covered by the typing at four-digit resolution. The number of typed donors differed by locus: about 620-640 for A, B, C, DRB1 and DQB1; 522 for DQA1; around 610 for DPA1; and around 470 for DPB1. Because of strong linkage in the cohort, 5 or 6 DR-DQ haplotypes were treated as single units for association and clustering. Among 398 genotyped donors of the cohort, an average of around 220,000 unique TCR beta nucleotide sequences was sequenced per donor, of which about 20% were non-productive. The study at large found these results: A later genetic analysis associated a missense DCLRE1C variant with V-gene and J-gene trimming of TCR beta chains, and an independent cohort replicated the association. Several of the top co-occurrence clusters appeared to be linked to parvovirus B19, influenza, CMV and Epstein-Barr virus, according to a later analysis. Compared with equally common non-associated chains, HLA-associated TCR beta chains in a later analysis were more clonally expanded and had lower generation probabilities. A further reported finding was that TCR beta sequences accurately predicted the HLA-A and HLA-B alleles for most subjects in the first cohort. Because some donors lacked HLA typing at each locus, the association tests relied only on the typed subset. Because counts were too low, some 17 rarely observed V segments, including chromosome 9 orphons, were left out of the earlier analysis of 587 of the donors. A cluster of highly shared sequence variants was judged likely to represent a technical artifact of the sequencing pipeline. Specific HLA alleles were associated with 15,000 to 20,000 TCR beta sequences at a false discovery rate of 0.05 in a later analysis. Most TCR sequences were observed very rarely across donors, whereas some public TCRs were present in many individuals. Assigning TCR associations to individual alleles was difficult when HLA alleles, especially DR and DQ, strongly co-occurred. Most CMV-associated TCR beta chains appeared to be HLA-restricted in a later analysis, and the HLA associations seemed to be driven largely by CMV exposure. In both the original and validation cohorts, the classifier was reported to diagnose cytomegalovirus status with high specificity and sensitivity. A later analysis found that TCR association rates varied across HLA loci, with DRB1 alleles showing the most associated TCRs and HLA-C alleles the fewest. The cohort was sequenced for TCR beta chains only, and without alpha or paired-chain data the features that could be detected were limited. According to the authors, the approach could potentially be generalized to other disease states and immunological phenotypes. The presence/absence analyses assumed that sequencing depth was roughly uniform across donors, and that assumption may not be true. Compared with the approximately 600-donor mean, donors in an Asian-associated ancestry cluster had fewer N-insertions in productive TCRs, according to a later genetic analysis. Correlated functional status among segregating V segments might reflect linkage disequilibrium, but an unknown experimental factor could not be ruled out. The study listed 150 to 200 TCR beta chains as associated with cytomegalovirus. An earlier analysis of approximately 600 of the donors showed that most TCR beta V segments appeared in productive rearrangements either about 90% or about 30% of the time, which broadly matched IMGT annotations. Three of the identified cytomegalovirus-associated TCR beta chains were confirmed in vitro to be specific for cytomegalovirus antigens. Some IMGT-functional V segments, including TRBV6-2 and TRBV6-3, could not be told apart with the 87-base-pair reads, so those segments were excluded. The only immune exposure information available for the cohort was CMV serostatus.

The library was generated by the immunoSEQ multiplex PCR assay. For the multiplex PCR, a mixture combining 60 forward primers for TCR Vbeta segments and 13 reverse primers for TCR Jbeta segments was used. Amplification of the CDR3 region of rearranged TCR beta genes was performed with a multiplex PCR assay on genomic DNA. The Illumina HiSeq System was used to sequence the amplified TCR beta libraries as 87-base-pair reads. As for the original processing: Across the 500 to 700 repertoires, a later analysis counted tens of millions of unique TCR beta chains, about 10 million of which were shared by at least two donors. Raw reads were error-corrected and collapsed into unique sequences with a nearest-neighbor algorithm that merged closely related sequences to remove PCR and sequencing errors. To assign V, D and J gene segments, CDR3 sequences were aligned to IMGT reference sequences. For a sequence to be retained, a match of at least six nucleotides was required to both a V gene segment and a J gene segment. Rearrangements were classified as productive when the CDR3 lacked stop codons and remained in frame with V and J, and all other rearrangements were classified as non-productive. CDR3 was defined according to IMGT convention as the region running from the second conserved V-encoded cysteine to the conserved J-encoded phenylalanine. Sequences without an unambiguous match to a single V gene segment were excluded from the earlier analysis of approximately 560 of the donors. In an earlier analysis of 587 of the donors, a V segment was called functional when productive rearrangements were above 56.7%, and segregating when the standard deviation between donors exceeded 5%. To diagnose cytomegalovirus status from the catalog of TCR beta chain sequences, a statistical classification framework was built. In a later analysis, TCR nucleotide sequences were compared against IMGT/GENE-DB human TR gene sequences so that V and J genes could be assigned. In a later analysis, CDR3 sequences and most-parsimonious VDJ recombination scenarios were assigned using the TCRdist pipeline. In a later analysis, each TCR beta chain was defined by its CDR3 amino acid sequence together with its V-gene family, and reads lacking a unique V-gene family were excluded. A later analysis removed 500 to 650 highly shared, low-generation-probability nucleotide sequences to deal with suspected cross-contamination and a sequencing artifact. For each public chain, a later analysis derived a clonal expansion index from normalized ranks of inferred template counts within each repertoire. Generation probabilities in a later analysis came from a VDJ recombination model fitted to out-of-frame rearrangements, and those results were checked against IGoR. A later analysis scored TCR-TCR, TCR-HLA and TCR-CMV co-occurrence with hypergeometric tests, applying a repertoire-size bias correction to TCR pairs. False discovery rates were estimated in a later analysis by permuting HLA or CMV assignments 20 times. In a later analysis, co-occurring TCRs were grouped with DBSCAN, and TCRdist sequence similarity was added when clustering was performed within HLA-allele-positive subsets. Repertoires with fewer than 30,000 or more than 120,000 public chains were left out of co-occurrence clustering, as were a handful of repertoires with anomalous nucleotide sharing. This is the immuneACCESS table as TCRdb keeps it, with only in-frame sequences that have V and J called. A part of the clones is gone; compared with another copy, unresolved V genes explain less than half, and the rest is unexplained. V and J calls and clone size come straight from that table; D and trimming were deduced from the DNA. In all, the sample holds 200,000 or so clones, and around 80% of those were seen once. The leading ten clones occupy just over 2% of the sample.

On this clone itself: The antigen it binds to is not known. Qualities for individual bases were not recorded, and no much larger clone is one base off.

In total, roughly 670 healthy bone marrow donors made up the cohort. At the time of sampling, all cohort members were nominally healthy, though unrecorded immune exposures were likely present. The donor tested CMV seropositive, placing the donor among the 289 seropositive members of the cohort. A peripheral blood sample was collected from each donor, and TCR beta sequencing was performed on peripheral blood mononuclear cells. Genomic DNA extraction from the blood cell samples was performed with the Qiagen DNeasy Blood Extraction Kit. The CDR3 contains 16 residues, cysteine and phenylalanine counted. CDR3 DNA only is kept here, 48 bases in frame from base 1. In the germline V gene, CDR1 corresponds to SGHRS and CDR2 to YFSETQ. The trim is 4 bases for V and 0 bases for J, with a gap of 11 bases between the germline ends.

The sequenced sample was PBMCs. This receptor was identified in a woman aged 18-29 years in good health and CMV-seropositive. The chain is assembled from TRBV5-1 and TRBJ2-6, with the D gene too uncertain to name. The CDR3 sequence is CASSTRGSSGANVLTF. The DNA reads TGCGCCAGCAGCACCCGAGGCAGCTCTGGGGCCAACGTCCTGACTTTC.